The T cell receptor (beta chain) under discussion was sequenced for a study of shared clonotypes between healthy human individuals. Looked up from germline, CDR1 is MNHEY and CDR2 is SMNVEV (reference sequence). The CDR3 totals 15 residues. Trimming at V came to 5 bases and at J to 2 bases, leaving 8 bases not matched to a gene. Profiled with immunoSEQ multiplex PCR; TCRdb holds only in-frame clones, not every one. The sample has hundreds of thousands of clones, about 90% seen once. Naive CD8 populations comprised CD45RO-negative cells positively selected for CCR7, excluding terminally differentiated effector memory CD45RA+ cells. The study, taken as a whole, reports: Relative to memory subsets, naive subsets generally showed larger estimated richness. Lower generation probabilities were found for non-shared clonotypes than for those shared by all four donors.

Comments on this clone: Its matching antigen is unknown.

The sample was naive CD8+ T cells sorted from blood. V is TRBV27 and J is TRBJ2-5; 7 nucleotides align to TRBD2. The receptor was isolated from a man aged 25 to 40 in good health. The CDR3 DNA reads TGTGCCAGCAGTCCCGGGACTATCACTCAAGAGACCCAGTACTTC. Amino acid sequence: CASSPGTITQETQYF.